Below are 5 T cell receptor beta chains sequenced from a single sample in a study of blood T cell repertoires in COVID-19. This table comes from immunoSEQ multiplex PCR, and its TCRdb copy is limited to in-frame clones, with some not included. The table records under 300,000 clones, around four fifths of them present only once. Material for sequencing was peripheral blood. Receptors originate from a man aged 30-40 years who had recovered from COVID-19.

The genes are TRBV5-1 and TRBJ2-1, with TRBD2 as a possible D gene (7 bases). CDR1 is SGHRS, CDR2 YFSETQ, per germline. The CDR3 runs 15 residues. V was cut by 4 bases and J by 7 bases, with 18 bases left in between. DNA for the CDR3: TGCGCCAGCAGCCTAGTAGGGGGGGCCGAAAATGAGCAGTTCTTC. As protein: CASSLVGGAENEQFF.

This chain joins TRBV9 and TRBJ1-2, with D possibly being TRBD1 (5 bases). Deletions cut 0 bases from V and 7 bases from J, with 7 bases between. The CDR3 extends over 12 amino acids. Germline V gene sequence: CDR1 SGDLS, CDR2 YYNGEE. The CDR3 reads CASSVDRGGYTF. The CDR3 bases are TGTGCCAGCAGCGTAGATAGGGGTGGCTACACCTTC.

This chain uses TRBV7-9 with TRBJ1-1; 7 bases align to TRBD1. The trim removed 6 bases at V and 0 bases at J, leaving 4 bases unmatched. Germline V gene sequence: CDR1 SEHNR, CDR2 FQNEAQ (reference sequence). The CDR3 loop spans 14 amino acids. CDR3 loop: CASRQTGLNTEAFF. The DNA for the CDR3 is TGTGCCAGCAGACAGACAGGGCTGAACACTGAAGCTTTCTTT.

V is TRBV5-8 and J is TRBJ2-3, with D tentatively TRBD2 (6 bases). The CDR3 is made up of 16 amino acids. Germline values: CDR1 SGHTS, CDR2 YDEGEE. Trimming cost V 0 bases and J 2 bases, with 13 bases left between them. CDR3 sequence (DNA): TGTGCCAGCAGCTTGGGGGGCGCGGGATTCACAGATACGCAGTATTTT. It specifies CASSLGGAGFTDTQYF.

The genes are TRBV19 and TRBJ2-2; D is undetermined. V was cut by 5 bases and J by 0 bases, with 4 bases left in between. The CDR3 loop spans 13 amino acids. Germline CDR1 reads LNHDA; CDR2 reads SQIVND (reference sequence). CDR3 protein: CASSQANTGELFF. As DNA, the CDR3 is TGTGCCAGTAGTCAGGCGAACACCGGGGAGCTGTTTTTT.